This T cell receptor beta chain was obtained from a study of blood T cells in healthy people across ages. The table lists this clonotype with a few counts. Researchers isolated at least 6.5 million PBMCs per sample. V shed 5 bases and J shed 7 bases, with 20 bases lying between them. This CDR3 contains 14 residues. Germline CDR1 is DFQATT and CDR2 is SNEGSKA (reference sequence). Together with a sample-barcoded 5' primer, a J-beta primer mix was included in a second PCR lasting about 7 to 11 cycles. MiXCR was run by TCRdb on the 5' RACE reads, yielding one entry per CDR3 protein. The sample carries approximately 1.5 million distinct CDR3 sequences, around 40% recorded once.

The V gene is TRBV20-1, the J gene TRBJ1-2, with D unresolved. Material: blood. This receptor was obtained from a young woman in good health. For the CDR3, the DNA is TGCAGTGCTCGCATAACGGGTGGGTGGTCTGGCTACACCTTC. Translation: CSARITGGWSGYTF.